This T cell receptor (beta chain) was captured by sequencing in a study of T cell repertoires in cytomegalovirus infection. About the study: HLA-B-restricted CMV epitopes that are well studied, plus recently identified HLA-C-restricted ones, were used by the study. Public TCR beta signatures marked donors with CMV infection and the matching HLA.

General study findings and limits: Across the ex vivo response, the dominant clonotypes were HLA-C-restricted CMV-specific TCR beta clonotypes.

TCRdb independently ran MiXCR on the reads; one entry per CDR3 protein. The table has over 250,000 distinct CDR3 sequences, around 20% seen once. CDR3 length equals 14 residues. Germline V gives CDR1 SGHTA, CDR2 FQGNSA. Trimming shortened V by 4 bases and J by 4 bases, and 13 bases separated the two germline ends. This clonotype was counted many times. The antigen remains undetermined. Sequenced material: cultured PBMCs, taken from culture after CMV antigen stimulation. This clonotype was obtained from a human donor in good health (CMV status not recorded). Some clones in this sample may be carry-over from other donors' samples. The chain combines TRBV7-2 with TRBJ1-2; maybe TRBD1 (6 bases). In DNA form, the CDR3 reads TGTGCCAGCAGCTCGACCAGGGGAGTCTATGGCTACACCTTC. It encodes CASSSTRGVYGYTF.